What follows are 26 T cell receptor beta chains derived from one specimen sequenced in a study of control samples from healthy donors and cancer patients. Clones were sequenced by immunoSEQ multiplex PCR, and TCRdb holds only the in-frame ones, with some missing. The sample lists some 130,000 clones, 80% to 90% occurring once. Sequencing was done on a sample of blood. The source is a woman in her twenties or thirties in good health.

This clone was picked up one time. The chain is built from TRBV2 and TRBJ2-7; either TRBD1 or TRBD2 may supply D (5 bases each). This CDR3 comprises 15 residues. Looked up from germline, CDR1 is SNHLY and CDR2 is FYNNEI. V was trimmed by 6 bases and J by 7 bases, leaving 22 bases between them. As DNA, the CDR3 is TGTGCCAGCAGCGCGTTCGGGACCGCCGGCTGGGAGCAGTACTTC. This codes for CASSAFGTAGWEQYF.

The chain recombines TRBV9 with TRBJ1-1; 7 positions match TRBD1. The germline V gene has CDR1 SGDLS and CDR2 YYNGEE. The length of the CDR3 is 16 residues. V shed 0 bases, J shed 6 bases, and the junction held 11 bases outside the gene matches. The CDR3 loop is CASSVAGRGGSAEAFF. In DNA form, the CDR3 reads TGTGCCAGCAGCGTAGCGGGGAGAGGGGGCAGCGCTGAAGCTTTCTTT.

The chain joins TRBV27 to TRBJ1-1; D is perhaps TRBD1 (5 bases). V was trimmed by 5 bases and J by 4 bases, leaving 17 bases between them. Germline V CDR1 and CDR2: MNHEY, SMNVEV (reference sequence). The CDR3 totals 15 residues. The CDR3 loop is CASSAPSRGFTEAFF. As DNA, the CDR3 is TGTGCCAGCAGTGCCCCCAGCCGGGGGTTCACTGAAGCTTTCTTT.

The chain recombines TRBV18 with TRBJ2-1; TRBD2 aligns across 14 bases. The CDR3 is 24 residues long. J gave up 5 bases and V 3 bases, and 27 bases lay outside the gene matches. CDR1 is KGHSH, CDR2 LQKENI, per germline. CDR3 bases: TGTGCCAGCTCACCGACGACTAGCGGGAGGGCCGTTTGGGGAAGACAATTGTTCCACAATGAGCAGTTCTTC. Its translation is CASSPTTSGRAVWGRQLFHNEQFF.

V gene TRBV28 combines with J gene TRBJ2-3, with 9 bases fitting TRBD2. Trimming at V came to 8 bases and at J to 6 bases, leaving 3 bases not matched to a gene. There are 12 residues in the CDR3. Germline CDR1 reads MDHEN; CDR2 reads SYDVKM. In DNA form, the CDR3 reads TGTGCCAGCCGGACTAGCGCGGATACGCAGTATTTT. It specifies CASRTSADTQYF.

The chain couples TRBV3-1 (or the pseudogene TRBV3-2) to TRBJ1-2; no reliable D call. The length of the CDR3 is 12 residues. The V end lost 2 bases, the J end lost 14 bases, and 15 bases lay between the germline ends. Per germline, CDR1 LGHDT and CDR2 YNNKEL (reference sequence). The DNA for the CDR3 is TGTGCCAGCAGCCAAAGTAGGACGGAGAGGACCTTC. It is translated as CASSQSRTERTF.

V usage is TRBV27 and J usage is TRBJ1-6, with D perhaps matching TRBD1 (5 bases). The germline gives CDR1 MNHEY, CDR2 SMNVEV (reference sequence). The V gene lost 2 bases and the J gene lost 8 bases, with 19 bases spanning the gap. The CDR3 extends over 17 amino acids. The CDR3 coding sequence is TGTGCCAGCAGTTTAACCTCATACAGGACCTGGGATTCACCCCTCCACTTT. Its protein product is CASSLTSYRTWDSPLHF.

The chain is built from TRBV7-2 and TRBJ1-5, with D unresolved. With 3 bases removed from V and 7 bases from J, the gap between germline ends came to 13 bases. The CDR3 covers 14 residues. Germline CDR1 is SGHTA and CDR2 is FQGNSA. CDR3 in DNA: TGTGCCAGCAGCTTTCCCCCCGGGGAACAGCCCCAGCATTTT. This sequence encodes CASSFPPGEQPQHF.

The chain is built from TRBV7-9 and TRBJ2-4; TRBD1 aligns across 8 bases. The J segment lost 6 bases and the V segment lost 4 bases, leaving 2 bases of the junction unmatched. Per the germline V gene, CDR1 is SEHNR and CDR2 is FQNEAQ (reference sequence). This CDR3 is built from 13 residues. Written as DNA, the CDR3 is TGTGCCAGCAGCTCCACAGGGGGAAACATTCAGTACTTC. Protein sequence: CASSSTGGNIQYF.

The V and J genes are TRBV5-1 and TRBJ1-6; 7 bases fit TRBD1. The CDR3 is made up of 14 amino acids. Trimming at V came to 4 bases and at J to 6 bases, leaving 4 bases not matched to a gene. The germline V gene encodes CDR1 SGHRS and CDR2 YFSETQ. The DNA for the CDR3 is TGCGCCAGCAGCCTAGGGACAGTTAATTCACCCCTCCACTTT. As protein: CASSLGTVNSPLHF.

V and J are TRBV6-4 and TRBJ2-7; 9 bases match TRBD1. The CDR3 is made up of 16 amino acids. With V trimmed by 2 bases and J by 6 bases, 11 bases remained unmatched. Germline lookup yields CDR1 MRHNA and CDR2 SNTAGT. CDR3 sequence (DNA): TGTGCCAGCAGTGACCCCTGGGGGGACAGGGAGTGCGAGCAGTACTTC. This sequence encodes CASSDPWGDRECEQYF.

The chain uses TRBV5-6 and TRBJ1-1, with 7 bases lining up with TRBD1. This CDR3 is built from 17 residues. J lost 2 bases, V lost 1 base, and 11 bases had no gene match. CDR1 SGHDT and CDR2 YYEEEE come from the germline V gene. The CDR3 sequence: CASSLIIPGTENTEAFF. The CDR3 nucleotides read TGTGCCAGCAGCTTGATTATCCCGGGGACAGAAAACACTGAAGCTTTCTTT.

CDR3 protein: CASSFGGGKPQHF. The CDR3 coding sequence is TGTGCCAGCAGTTTCGGGGGTGGGAAGCCCCAGCATTTT. This chain connects TRBV6-6 to TRBJ1-5; possibly TRBD1 for D (5 bases). The CDR3 sequence is 13 residues long. Germline V lookup: CDR1 MNHNY, CDR2 SVGAGI (reference sequence). V was trimmed by 4 bases and J by 8 bases, leaving 12 bases between them.

The chain joins TRBV7-6 to TRBJ2-3; tentatively, D is TRBD2 (5 bases). CDR1 and CDR2 from the germline V gene are SGHVS and FNYEAQ. This CDR3 is 15 amino acids long. Trimming cost V 6 bases and J 0 bases, with 13 bases left between them. CDR3 sequence: CASRGGSGSTDTQYF. In DNA, the CDR3 is TGTGCCAGCAGGGGTGGGTCGGGGAGCACAGATACGCAGTATTTT.

The table lists this clone with a count of one. The chain employs TRBV5-6 and TRBJ2-3; D may match TRBD1 or TRBD2 (5 bases each). The CDR3 extends over 13 amino acids. Germline V gene lookup returns CDR1 SGHDT and CDR2 YYEEEE. The V end was cut by 7 bases, the J end by 2 bases, with 11 bases between. Written as DNA, the CDR3 is TGTGCCAGCGGCAGGGACCACACAGATACGCAGTATTTT. Residues: CASGRDHTDTQYF.

This clone was seen a handful of times. J is TRBJ1-5 and V is TRBV19; a weak D match, TRBD1 (6 bases). Trimming removed 1 base from V and 0 bases from J, with 16 bases in between. The CDR3 spans 18 residues. Per the germline V gene, CDR1 is LNHDA and CDR2 is SQIVND (reference sequence). The CDR3 region is CASSIGSLGGYSNQPQHF. The CDR3 bases are TGTGCCAGTAGTATAGGCAGCCTCGGGGGCTATAGCAATCAGCCCCAGCATTTT.

This chain joins TRBV5-6 and TRBJ1-2; possibly TRBD1 for D (5 bases). This CDR3 is 19 amino acids long. Germline assignment: CDR1 SGHDT and CDR2 YYEEEE. V was shortened by 3 bases and J by 2 bases, with 26 bases between the two germline ends. The CDR3 nucleotides are TGTGCCAGCAGCTGGGAGTGGGGCACACGGGGAATAGTAAACTATGGCTACACCTTC. Its protein product is CASSWEWGTRGIVNYGYTF.

The gene calls are TRBV19 and TRBJ2-1; 8 nucleotides align to TRBD2. Germline-derived CDR1 and CDR2 are LNHDA and SQIVND (reference sequence). The trim removed 9 bases at V and 6 bases at J, leaving 4 bases unmatched. The length of the CDR3 is 12 residues. Here the CDR3 DNA reads TGTGCCAGCTCCGGACTAGCCAATGAGCAGTTCTTC. Amino acid sequence: CASSGLANEQFF.

The chain joins TRBV21-1 to TRBJ2-7; the D call of TRBD2 is as the table states it, not checked on the DNA. TRBV21-1 is described as a pseudogene. The CDR3 has 15 residues. This chain's CDR3 is CASSILAAQPYEQYF. The CDR3 coding sequence is TGTGCCAGCAGCATTTTAGCGGCACAACCTTACGAGCAGTACTTC.

V is TRBV15 and J is TRBJ1-2; D is ambiguous. The CDR3 is made up of 15 amino acids. V was shortened by 0 bases and J by 8 bases, with 16 bases between the two germline ends. CDR1 and CDR2 from the germline V gene are LNHNV and YYDKDF (reference sequence). The chain's CDR3 is CATSRDLVEVWGYTF. The CDR3 DNA sequence: TGTGCCACCAGCAGAGATTTGGTCGAAGTCTGGGGCTACACCTTC.

The chain couples TRBV3-1 (or the pseudogene TRBV3-2) to TRBJ1-1, with D perhaps TRBD1 (5 bases). Per the germline V gene, CDR1 is LGHDT and CDR2 is YNNKEL (reference sequence). The CDR3 sequence is 14 residues long. Trimming took off 2 bases at V and 0 bases at J, with 7 bases between the two ends. The DNA of the CDR3 is TGTGCCAGCAGCCAACTGGGGGTGAACACTGAAGCTTTCTTT. Translating it yields CASSQLGVNTEAFF.

A single count supports this clone. The chain couples TRBV18 to TRBJ1-5; TRBD1 is a possible D gene (5 bases). The CDR3 has 15 residues. V was shortened by 5 bases and J by 1 base, with 12 bases between the two germline ends. CDR1 and CDR2 (germline): KGHSH, LQKENI. In DNA, the CDR3 is TGTGCCAGCTCAACCAGGGAAACAAGCAATCAGCCCCAGCATTTT. Translation gives CASSTRETSNQPQHF.

This chain links TRBV6-6 with TRBJ2-1, with D hard to call. Germline lookup yields CDR1 MNHNY and CDR2 SVGAGI (reference sequence). The CDR3 covers 13 residues. Trimming pared 0 bases from V and 2 bases from J, leaving 2 bases between. CDR3 in DNA: TGTGCCAGCAGTTACTCCCCCTACAATGAGCAGTTCTTC. Translated, it gives CASSYSPYNEQFF.

V gene TRBV5-6 combines with J gene TRBJ1-4; D may be TRBD1 (5 bases). Germline CDR1 and CDR2: SGHDT and YYEEEE. Deletions cut 3 bases from V and 5 bases from J, with 14 bases between. The CDR3 runs 15 residues. CDR3 residues: CASSSSRDPNEKLFF. Here the CDR3 DNA reads TGTGCCAGCAGCTCATCCAGGGACCCGAATGAAAAACTGTTTTTT.

Only one count was recorded for this clone. The chain is built from TRBV5-1 and TRBJ2-2, with no clear D. Between the trimmed V and J ends, which lost 1 base and 6 bases, there was a span of 13 bases. Germline loops: CDR1 SGHRS, CDR2 YFSETQ. The CDR3 is made up of 15 amino acids. CDR3 region: CASSLSWLGAGELFF. The CDR3 DNA follows: TGCGCCAGCAGCTTGTCTTGGCTTGGGGCCGGGGAGCTGTTTTTT.

Judged by abundance, this clone is medium-sized. This chain uses TRBV25-1 with TRBJ1-3; TRBD1 is a possible D gene (5 bases). CDR3 length equals 14 residues. From germline, CDR1 is MGHDK and CDR2 SYGVNS. The V end was cut by 2 bases, the J end by 6 bases, with 11 bases between. The CDR3 nucleotides read TGTGCCAGCAGTGAACAGGGAGGCGAAAACACCATATATTTT. Residues: CASSEQGGENTIYF. Full variable domain (rest looked up from reference TRBV25-1 and TRBJ1-3): EADIYQTPRYLVIGTGKKITLECSQTMGHDKMYWYQQDPGMELHLIHYSYGVNSTEKGDLSSESTVSRIRTEHFPLTLESARPSHTSQYLCASSEQGGENTIYFGEGSWLTVV.